The next 15 T cell receptor beta chains were all read from a single sample in a study of cytomegalovirus exposure and HLA in healthy donors. The PCR used 60 Vbeta and 13 Jbeta primers. Clones were read by immunoSEQ multiplex PCR, and TCRdb kept only the in-frame ones, dropping some. The data hold about 110,000 clones, with 77% observed a single time. Material for sequencing was PBMCs. These receptors were taken from a human donor in good health.

This clone was counted only a few times. The chain employs TRBV7-6 and TRBJ1-1, with TRBD1 matching 7 bases. The trim removed 5 bases at V and 5 bases at J, leaving 14 bases unmatched. Germline loops: CDR1 SGHVS, CDR2 FNYEAQ. This CDR3 has 16 residues. The chain's CDR3 is CASSRGTVNRGTEAFF. The CDR3 DNA follows: TGTGCCAGCAGCCGCGGGACAGTTAATCGAGGTACTGAAGCTTTCTTT. The variable domain in full, with the rest retrieved from reference TRBV7-6 and TRBJ1-1, is GAGVSQSPRYKVTKRGQDVALRCDPISGHVSLYWYRQALGQGPEFLTYFNYEAQQDKSGLPNDRFSAERPEGSISTLTIQRTEQRDSAMYRCASSRGTVNRGTEAFFGQGTRLTVV.

This clone was recorded only once. V is TRBV2 and J is TRBJ1-1; a weak D match, TRBD1 (5 bases). CDR3 size: 11 residues. CDR1 and CDR2 from the germline V gene are SNHLY and FYNNEI. V gave up 3 bases and J gave up 11 bases, with 10 bases separating them. CDR3 amino acids: CASSDQGGAFF. CDR3 nucleotide sequence: TGTGCCAGCAGTGATCAGGGCGGCGCTTTCTTT. The variable domain in full, with the rest retrieved from reference TRBV2 and TRBJ1-1, is EPEVTQTPSHQVTQMGQEVILRCVPISNHLYFYWYRQILGQKVEFLVSFYNNEISEKSEIFDDQFSVERPDGSNFTLKIRSTKLEDSAMYFCASSDQGGAFFGQGTRLTVV.

The chain recombines TRBV19 with TRBJ2-7; the match to TRBD2 covers 13 bases. The CDR3 spans 15 residues. CDR1 and CDR2 (germline): LNHDA, SQIVND (reference sequence). V lost 5 bases to trimming and J lost 3 bases; unmatched junction nucleotides: 4. This CDR3 is CASSAGTSGVYEQYF. The CDR3 DNA reads TGTGCCAGTAGTGCCGGGACTAGCGGGGTCTACGAGCAGTACTTC.

The rearrangement uses TRBV7-2 and TRBJ2-7; 11 bases map to TRBD2. The J segment lost 12 bases and the V segment lost 1 base, leaving 14 bases of the junction unmatched. This CDR3 is built from 16 residues. Germline V lookup: CDR1 SGHTA, CDR2 FQGNSA. The CDR3 protein is CASSLVSGVAGGPPYF. The CDR3 bases are TGTGCCAGCAGCTTAGTGTCCGGAGTAGCGGGAGGGCCTCCGTACTTC.

This clone came up a few times. This sequence joins TRBV15 and TRBJ1-5, with D tentatively TRBD1 (5 bases). V lost 5 bases and J 4 bases, leaving 9 bases between the germline ends. In germline, CDR1 is LNHNV, CDR2 YYDKDF (reference sequence). The CDR3 runs to 13 residues. This CDR3 reads CATSSGFNQPQHF. In DNA, the CDR3 is TGTGCCACCAGCTCAGGGTTTAATCAGCCCCAGCATTTT.

This chain connects TRBV7-2 to TRBJ2-5; D is perhaps TRBD2 (6 bases). V was pared by 5 bases and J by 11 bases, with 21 bases between. Germline V gives CDR1 SGHTA, CDR2 FQGNSA. The CDR3 is made up of 14 amino acids. DNA of the CDR3: TGTGCCAGCAGCATGTCCGTCCTCCTACGGGAGCAGTACTTC. Translation: CASSMSVLLREQYF.

The table lists this clone with a count of one. The chain couples TRBV7-2 to TRBJ1-2, with D tentatively TRBD1 (5 bases). The CDR3 is 15 residues long. Trimming took off 0 bases at V and 6 bases at J, with 14 bases between the two ends. The germline V gene has CDR1 SGHTA and CDR2 FQGNSA. DNA for the CDR3: TGTGCCAGCAGCTTAGCACAGGTACAGAACCATGGCTACACCTTC. It specifies CASSLAQVQNHGYTF.

The DNA for the CDR3 is TGTGCCTGGAGCCGACGGCAGGCGATCCAAGAGACCCAGTACTTC. Protein sequence: CAWSRRQAIQETQYF. The gene calls are TRBV30 and TRBJ2-5; no definite D call. This CDR3 comprises 15 residues. Trimming took off 3 bases at V and 1 base at J, with 15 bases between the two ends. Germline V gene data show CDR1 as GTSNPN and CDR2 as SVGIG (reference sequence).

The J gene is TRBJ1-5, the V gene TRBV28; D possibly corresponds to TRBD1 (5 bases). The CDR3 length is 17 residues. Germline lookup yields CDR1 MDHEN and CDR2 SYDVKM. V lost 3 bases and J 2 bases, leaving 17 bases between the germline ends. The CDR3 nucleotides read TGTGCCAGCAGTTTTAATTGGGACGGAGGGGGCAATCAGCCCCAGCATTTT. Amino acids: CASSFNWDGGGNQPQHF. The whole variable domain, filled in from reference TRBV28 and TRBJ1-5, reads DVKVTQSSRYLVKRTGEKVFLECVQDMDHENMFWYRQDPGLGLRLIYFSYDVKMKEKGDIPEGYSVSREKKERFSLILESASTNQTSMYLCASSFNWDGGGNQPQHFGDGTRLSIL.

The J gene is TRBJ1-1, the V gene TRBV5-8; D might be TRBD1 (6 bases). Between the trimmed V and J ends, which lost 0 bases and 4 bases, there was a span of 10 bases. Germline CDR1 is SGHTS and CDR2 is YDEGEE. This CDR3 is built from 14 residues. The CDR3 spells CASSLEGQSTEAFF. The DNA for the CDR3 is TGTGCCAGCAGCTTGGAAGGACAGAGCACTGAAGCTTTCTTT.

This clone was recorded a few times. This chain joins TRBV11-2 and TRBJ2-1, with D possibly TRBD2 on 5 matching bases. Looked up from germline, CDR1 is SGHAT and CDR2 is FQNNGV. The length of the CDR3 is 12 residues. The V end was cut by 5 bases, the J end by 7 bases, with 9 bases between. CDR3 in amino acids: CASSPLGNEQFF. CDR3 sequence (DNA): TGTGCCAGCAGCCCACTAGGAAATGAGCAGTTCTTC.

V is TRBV19 and J is TRBJ2-2, with 7 bases aligning to TRBD1. After removal of 8 bases from V and 5 bases from J, the junction contained 8 bases not matched to a gene. The CDR3 has 14 residues. Germline V gives CDR1 LNHDA, CDR2 SQIVND (reference sequence). CDR3 residues: CASQQGIRTGELFF. In DNA form, the CDR3 reads TGTGCCAGTCAACAGGGGATTCGGACCGGGGAGCTGTTTTTT. The whole variable domain, remainder taken from reference TRBV19 and TRBJ2-2, is DGGITQSPKYLFRKEGQNVTLSCEQNLNHDAMYWYRQDPGQGLRLIYYSQIVNDFQKGDIAEGYSVSREKKESFPLTVTSAQKNPTAFYLCASQQGIRTGELFFGEGSRLTVL.

This chain joins TRBV27 and TRBJ2-3; 13 positions agree with TRBD2. The CDR3 is made up of 16 amino acids. V lost 6 bases to trimming and J lost 1 base; unmatched junction nucleotides: 4. Germline CDR1 MNHEY, CDR2 SMNVEV (reference sequence). The CDR3 DNA is TGTGCCAGCAGCAAAGGACTAGCGGGAGGCACAGATACGCAGTATTTT. This translates into CASSKGLAGGTDTQYF.

A few counts support this clone. The chain links TRBV5-1 to TRBJ2-7, with D maybe TRBD2 (6 bases). Germline values: CDR1 SGHRS, CDR2 YFSETQ. The V end was cut by 0 bases, the J end by 3 bases, with 13 bases between. This CDR3 spans 15 amino acids. DNA of the CDR3: TGCGCCAGCAGCTTGGGGTTAGCGGACGGCTACGAGCAGTACTTC. Its translation is CASSLGLADGYEQYF. Based on the CDR3 plus reference TRBV5-1 and TRBJ2-7, the full variable domain is KAGVTQTPRYLIKTRGQQVTLSCSPISGHRSVSWYQQTPGQGLQFLFEYFSETQRNKGNFPGRFSGRQFSNSRSEMNVSTLELGDSALYLCASSLGLADGYEQYFGPGTRLTVT.

This chain uses TRBV14 with TRBJ1-2, with D possibly being TRBD1 (5 bases). The CDR3 totals 14 residues. Per germline, CDR1 SGHDN and CDR2 FVKESK. The germline V and J ends were trimmed by 1 base and 8 bases, with 14 bases remaining between them. CDR3 loop: CASSQAFQGQGYTF. The CDR3 DNA follows: TGTGCCAGCAGCCAAGCGTTCCAGGGTCAGGGCTACACCTTC.